This T cell receptor (beta chain) comes out of a study of blood T cell repertoires in COVID-19. The CDR3 is 15 amino acids. The germline V gene has CDR1 MNHNY and CDR2 SVGAGI (reference sequence). The ends lost 0 bases at V and 6 bases at J; junction bases unmatched: 5. Using immunoSEQ multiplex PCR, the repertoire was profiled, and TCRdb retains in-frame clones only, with some absent. The data contain roughly 68,000 clones, about 91% of them singletons. J is TRBJ2-3 and V is TRBV6-6; 8 nucleotides align to TRBD2. The receptor comes from a woman in her 70s with acute or convalescent COVID-19. Input material: peripheral blood. The CDR3 DNA follows: TGTGCCAGCAGTTACTCACTAGCGGCACAGGATACGCAGTATTTT. Its protein product is CASSYSLAAQDTQYF.